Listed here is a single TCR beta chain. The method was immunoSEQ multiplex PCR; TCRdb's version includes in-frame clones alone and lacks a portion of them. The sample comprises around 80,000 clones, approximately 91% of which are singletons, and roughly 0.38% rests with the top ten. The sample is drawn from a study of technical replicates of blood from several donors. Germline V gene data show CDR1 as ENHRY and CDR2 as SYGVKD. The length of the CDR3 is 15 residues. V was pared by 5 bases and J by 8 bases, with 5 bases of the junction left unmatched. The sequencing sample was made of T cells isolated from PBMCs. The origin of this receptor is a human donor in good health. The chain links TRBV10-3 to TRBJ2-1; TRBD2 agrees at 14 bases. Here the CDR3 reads CAISPGLAGVYEQFF. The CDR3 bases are TGTGCCATCAGTCCGGGACTAGCGGGAGTGTATGAGCAGTTCTTC.